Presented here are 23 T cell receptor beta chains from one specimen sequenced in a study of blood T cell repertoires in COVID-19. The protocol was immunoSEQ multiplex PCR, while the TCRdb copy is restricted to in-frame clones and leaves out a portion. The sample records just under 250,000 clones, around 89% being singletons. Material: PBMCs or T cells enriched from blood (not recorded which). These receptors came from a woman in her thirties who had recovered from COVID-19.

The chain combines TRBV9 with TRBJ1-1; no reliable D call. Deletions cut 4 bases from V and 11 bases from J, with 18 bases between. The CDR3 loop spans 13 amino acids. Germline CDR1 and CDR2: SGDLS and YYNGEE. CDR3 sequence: CASSLWTGDTAFF. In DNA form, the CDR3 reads TGTGCCAGCAGCCTATGGACCGGGGATACTGCTTTCTTT.

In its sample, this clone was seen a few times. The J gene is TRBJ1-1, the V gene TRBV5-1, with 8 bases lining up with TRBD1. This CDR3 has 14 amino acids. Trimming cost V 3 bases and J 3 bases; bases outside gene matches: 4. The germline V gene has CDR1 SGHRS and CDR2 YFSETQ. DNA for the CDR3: TGCGCCAGCAGCTCCCGACAGGGGTACACTGAAGCTTTCTTT. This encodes CASSSRQGYTEAFF. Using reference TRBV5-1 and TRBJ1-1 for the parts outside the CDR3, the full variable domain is KAGVTQTPRYLIKTRGQQVTLSCSPISGHRSVSWYQQTPGQGLQFLFEYFSETQRNKGNFPGRFSGRQFSNSRSEMNVSTLELGDSALYLCASSSRQGYTEAFFGQGTRLTVV.

The CDR3 loop reads CASTPLGQTPSYEQYF. Written as DNA, the CDR3 is TGTGCCAGCACCCCCTTGGGGCAAACCCCTTCCTACGAGCAGTACTTC. The chain uses TRBV2 and TRBJ2-7, with D possibly being TRBD1 (5 bases). Looked up from germline, CDR1 is SNHLY and CDR2 is FYNNEI. This CDR3 region has 16 residues. Trimming removed 7 bases at V and 1 base at J, with 20 bases between.

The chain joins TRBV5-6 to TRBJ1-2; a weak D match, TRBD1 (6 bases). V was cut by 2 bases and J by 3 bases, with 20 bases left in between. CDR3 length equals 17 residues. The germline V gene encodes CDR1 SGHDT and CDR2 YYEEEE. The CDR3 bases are TGTGCCAGCAGCTTTGAAGACCCCATTGAGGGGGACTATGGCTACACCTTC. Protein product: CASSFEDPIEGDYGYTF. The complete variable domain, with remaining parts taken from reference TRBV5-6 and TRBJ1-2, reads DAGVTQSPTHLIKTRGQQVTLRCSPKSGHDTVSWYQQALGQGPQFIFQYYEEEERQRGNFPDRFSGHQFPNYSSELNVNALLLGDSALYLCASSFEDPIEGDYGYTFGSGTRLTVV.

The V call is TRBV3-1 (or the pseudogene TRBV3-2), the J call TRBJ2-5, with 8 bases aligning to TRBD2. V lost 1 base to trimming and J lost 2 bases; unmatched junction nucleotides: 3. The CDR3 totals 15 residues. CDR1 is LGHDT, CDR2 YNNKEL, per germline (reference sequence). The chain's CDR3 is CASSQAPGGQETQYF. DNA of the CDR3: TGTGCCAGCAGCCAAGCCCCGGGGGGGCAAGAGACCCAGTACTTC.

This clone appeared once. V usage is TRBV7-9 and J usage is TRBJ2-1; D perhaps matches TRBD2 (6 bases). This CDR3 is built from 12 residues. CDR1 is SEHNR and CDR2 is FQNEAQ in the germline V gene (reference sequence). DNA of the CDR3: TGTGGCCCTGAGGCTAGCGAGAATGAGCAGTTCTTC. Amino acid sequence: CGPEASENEQFF. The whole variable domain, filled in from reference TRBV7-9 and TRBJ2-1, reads DTGVSQNPRHKITKRGQNVTFRCDPISEHNRLYWYRQTLGQGPEFLTYFQNEAQLEKSRLLSDRFSAERPKGSFSTLEIQRTEQGDSAMYLCGPEASENEQFFGPGTRLTVL.

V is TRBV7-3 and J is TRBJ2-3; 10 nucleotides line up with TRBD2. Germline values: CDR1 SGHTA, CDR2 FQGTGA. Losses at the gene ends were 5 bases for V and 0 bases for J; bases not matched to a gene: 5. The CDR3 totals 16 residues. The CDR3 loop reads CASSIRTSGSTDTQYF. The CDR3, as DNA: TGTGCCAGCAGCATCAGGACTAGCGGAAGCACAGATACGCAGTATTTT.

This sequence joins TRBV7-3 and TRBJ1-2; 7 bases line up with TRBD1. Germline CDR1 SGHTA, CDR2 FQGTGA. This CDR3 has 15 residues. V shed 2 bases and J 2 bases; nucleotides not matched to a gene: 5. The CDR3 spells CASSLGGGANYGYTF. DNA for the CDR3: TGTGCCAGCAGCTTAGGAGGGGGCGCGAACTATGGCTACACCTTC.

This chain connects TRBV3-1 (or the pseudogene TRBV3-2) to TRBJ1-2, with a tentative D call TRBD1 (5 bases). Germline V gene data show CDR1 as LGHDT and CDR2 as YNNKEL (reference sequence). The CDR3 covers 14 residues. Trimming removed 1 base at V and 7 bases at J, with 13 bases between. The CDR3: CASSQVDRTIGYTF. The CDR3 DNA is TGTGCCAGCAGCCAAGTCGACAGAACCATTGGCTACACCTTC.

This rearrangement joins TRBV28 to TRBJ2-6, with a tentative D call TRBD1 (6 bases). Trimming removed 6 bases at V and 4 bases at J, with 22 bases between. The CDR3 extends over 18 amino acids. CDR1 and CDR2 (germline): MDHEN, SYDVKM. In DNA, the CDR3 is TGTGCCAGCAGACAACCATGGGACACGGAAATAGGGGCCAACGTCCTGACTTTC. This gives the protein CASRQPWDTEIGANVLTF. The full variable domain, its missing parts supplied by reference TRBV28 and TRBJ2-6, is DVKVTQSSRYLVKRTGEKVFLECVQDMDHENMFWYRQDPGLGLRLIYFSYDVKMKEKGDIPEGYSVSREKKERFSLILESASTNQTSMYLCASRQPWDTEIGANVLTFGAGSRLTVL.

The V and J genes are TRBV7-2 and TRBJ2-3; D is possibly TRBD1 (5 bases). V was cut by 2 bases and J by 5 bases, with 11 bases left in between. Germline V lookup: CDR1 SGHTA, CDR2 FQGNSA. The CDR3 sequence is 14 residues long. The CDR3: CASSLQGVGDTQYF. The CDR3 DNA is TGTGCCAGCAGCTTACAAGGGGTTGGAGATACGCAGTATTTT.

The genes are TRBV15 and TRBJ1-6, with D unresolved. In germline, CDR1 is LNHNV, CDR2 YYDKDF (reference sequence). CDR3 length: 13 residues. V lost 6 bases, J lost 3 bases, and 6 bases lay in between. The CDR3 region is CATRADYNSPLHF. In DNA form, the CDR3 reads TGTGCCACCAGGGCAGACTATAATTCACCCCTCCACTTT.

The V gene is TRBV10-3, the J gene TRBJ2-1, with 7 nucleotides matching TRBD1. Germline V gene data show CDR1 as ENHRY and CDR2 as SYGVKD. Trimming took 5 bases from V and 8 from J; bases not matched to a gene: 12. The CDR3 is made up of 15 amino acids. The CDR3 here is CAISNGRDRGDEQFF. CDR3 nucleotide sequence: TGTGCCATCAGTAACGGTAGGGACAGAGGTGATGAGCAGTTCTTC.

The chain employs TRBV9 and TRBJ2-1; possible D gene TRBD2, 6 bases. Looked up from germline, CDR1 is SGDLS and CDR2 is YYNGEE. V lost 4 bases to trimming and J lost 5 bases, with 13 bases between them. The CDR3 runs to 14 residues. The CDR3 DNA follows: TGTGCCAGCAGCCCGGGAGTGGGGGACAATGAGCAGTTCTTC. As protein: CASSPGVGDNEQFF.

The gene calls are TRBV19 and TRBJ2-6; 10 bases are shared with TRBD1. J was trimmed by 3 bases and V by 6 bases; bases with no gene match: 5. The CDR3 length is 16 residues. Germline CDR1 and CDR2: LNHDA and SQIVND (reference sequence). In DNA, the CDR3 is TGTGCCAGTAGCACGACAGGGGGCTTTGGGGCCAACGTCCTGACTTTC. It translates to CASSTTGGFGANVLTF.

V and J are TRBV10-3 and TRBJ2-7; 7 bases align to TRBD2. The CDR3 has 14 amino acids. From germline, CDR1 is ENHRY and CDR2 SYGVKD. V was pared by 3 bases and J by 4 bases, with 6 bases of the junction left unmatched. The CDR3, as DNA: TGTGCCATCAGTGACCCTGGGGGGGGTTACGAGCAGTACTTC. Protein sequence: CAISDPGGGYEQYF.

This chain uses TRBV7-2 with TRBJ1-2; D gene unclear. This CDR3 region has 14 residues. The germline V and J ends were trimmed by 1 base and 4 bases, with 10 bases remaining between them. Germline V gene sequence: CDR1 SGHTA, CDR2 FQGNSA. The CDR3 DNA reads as TGTGCCAGCAGCTTAGAGTCTACGTCCTATGGCTACACCTTC. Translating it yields CASSLESTSYGYTF.

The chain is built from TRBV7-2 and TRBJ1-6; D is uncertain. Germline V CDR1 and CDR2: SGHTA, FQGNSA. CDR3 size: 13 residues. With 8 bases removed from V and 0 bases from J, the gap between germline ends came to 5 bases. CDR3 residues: CASFSSYNSPLHF. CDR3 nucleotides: TGTGCCAGCTTCTCCTCCTATAATTCACCCCTCCACTTT.

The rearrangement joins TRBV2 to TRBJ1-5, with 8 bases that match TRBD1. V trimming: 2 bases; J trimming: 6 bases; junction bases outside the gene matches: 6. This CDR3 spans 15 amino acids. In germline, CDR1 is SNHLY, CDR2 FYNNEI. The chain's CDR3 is CASSETRGHGQPQHF. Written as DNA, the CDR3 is TGTGCCAGCAGTGAAACCAGGGGGCATGGTCAGCCCCAGCATTTT.

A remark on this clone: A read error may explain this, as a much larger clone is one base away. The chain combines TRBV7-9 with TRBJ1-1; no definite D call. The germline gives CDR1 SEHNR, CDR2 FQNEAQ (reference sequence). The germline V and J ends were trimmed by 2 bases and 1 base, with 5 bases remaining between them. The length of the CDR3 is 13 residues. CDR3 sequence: CASSLNTNTEAFF. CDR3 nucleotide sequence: TGTGCCAGCAGCTTAAACACGAACACTGAAGCTTTCTTT.

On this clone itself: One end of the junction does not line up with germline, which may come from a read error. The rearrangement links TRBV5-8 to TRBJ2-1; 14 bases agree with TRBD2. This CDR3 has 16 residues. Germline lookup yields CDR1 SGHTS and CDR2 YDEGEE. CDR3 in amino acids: CASRFWGLAGEGEQFF. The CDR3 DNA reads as TGTGCCAGCCGCTTTTGGGGACTAGCGGGAGAGGGTGAGCAGTTCTTC.

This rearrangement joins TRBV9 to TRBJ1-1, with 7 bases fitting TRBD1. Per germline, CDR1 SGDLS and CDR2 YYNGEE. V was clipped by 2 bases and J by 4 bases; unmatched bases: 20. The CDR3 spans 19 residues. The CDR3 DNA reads TGTGCCAGCAGCGTCCCACAGGGGCTTGAGCTCGGACTCAGCACTGAAGCTTTCTTT. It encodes CASSVPQGLELGLSTEAFF.

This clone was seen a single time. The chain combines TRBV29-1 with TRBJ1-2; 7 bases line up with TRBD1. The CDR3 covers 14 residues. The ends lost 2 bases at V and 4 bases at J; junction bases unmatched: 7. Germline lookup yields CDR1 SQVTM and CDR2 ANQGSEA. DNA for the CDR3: TGCAGCGTTGAACGCCCGGGACAGCCCTATGGCTACACCTTC. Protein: CSVERPGQPYGYTF.